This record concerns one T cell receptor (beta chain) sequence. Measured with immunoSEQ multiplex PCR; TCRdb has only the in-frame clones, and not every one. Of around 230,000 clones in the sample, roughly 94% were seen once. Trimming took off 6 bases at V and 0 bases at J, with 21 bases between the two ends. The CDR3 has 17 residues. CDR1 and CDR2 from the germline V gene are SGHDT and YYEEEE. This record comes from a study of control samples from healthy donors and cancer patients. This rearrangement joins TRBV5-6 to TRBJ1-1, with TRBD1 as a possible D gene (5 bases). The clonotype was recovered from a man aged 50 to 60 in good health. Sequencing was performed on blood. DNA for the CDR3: TGTGCCAGCATCCGGGGAGGGGAGGTCTTTATGAACACTGAAGCTTTCTTT. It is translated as CASIRGGEVFMNTEAFF. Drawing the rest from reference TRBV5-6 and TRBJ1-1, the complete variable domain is DAGVTQSPTHLIKTRGQQVTLRCSPKSGHDTVSWYQQALGQGPQFIFQYYEEEERQRGNFPDRFSGHQFPNYSSELNVNALLLGDSALYLCASIRGGEVFMNTEAFFGQGTRLTVV.